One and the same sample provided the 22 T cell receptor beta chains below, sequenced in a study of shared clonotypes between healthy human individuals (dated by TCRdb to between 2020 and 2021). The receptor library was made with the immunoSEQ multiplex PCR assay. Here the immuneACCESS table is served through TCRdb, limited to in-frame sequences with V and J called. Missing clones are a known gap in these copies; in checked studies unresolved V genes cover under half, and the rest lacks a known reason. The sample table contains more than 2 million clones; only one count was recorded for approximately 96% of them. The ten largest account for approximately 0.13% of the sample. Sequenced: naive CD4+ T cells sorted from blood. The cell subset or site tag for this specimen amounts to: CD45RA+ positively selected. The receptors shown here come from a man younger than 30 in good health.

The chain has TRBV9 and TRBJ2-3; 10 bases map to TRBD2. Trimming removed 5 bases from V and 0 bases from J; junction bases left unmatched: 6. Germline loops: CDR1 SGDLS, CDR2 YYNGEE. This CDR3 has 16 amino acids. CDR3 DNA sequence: TGTGCCAGCAGAATTACTAGCGGGGAAAGCACAGATACGCAGTATTTT. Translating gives CASRITSGESTDTQYF. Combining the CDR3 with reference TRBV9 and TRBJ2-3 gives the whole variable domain DSGVTQTPKHLITATGQRVTLRCSPRSGDLSVYWYQQSLDQGLQFLIQYYNGEERAKGNILERFSAQQFPDLHSELNLSSLELGDSALYFCASRITSGESTDTQYFGPGTRLTVL.

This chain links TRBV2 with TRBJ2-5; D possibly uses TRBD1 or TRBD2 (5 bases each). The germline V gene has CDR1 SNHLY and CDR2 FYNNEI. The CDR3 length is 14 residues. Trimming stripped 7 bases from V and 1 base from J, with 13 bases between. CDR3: CASKTQGVQETQYF. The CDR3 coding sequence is TGTGCCAGCAAAACCCAGGGAGTCCAAGAGACCCAGTACTTC.

For the CDR3, the DNA is TGTGCCAGCAGCCTTGGGACAGCGGCTAACTATGGCTACACCTTC. Residues: CASSLGTAANYGYTF. The chain carries TRBV7-9 and TRBJ1-2; TRBD1 agrees at 7 bases. CDR1 SEHNR and CDR2 FQNEAQ come from the germline V gene (reference sequence). The CDR3 is made up of 15 amino acids. Trimming cost V 5 bases and J 0 bases; bases outside gene matches: 6.

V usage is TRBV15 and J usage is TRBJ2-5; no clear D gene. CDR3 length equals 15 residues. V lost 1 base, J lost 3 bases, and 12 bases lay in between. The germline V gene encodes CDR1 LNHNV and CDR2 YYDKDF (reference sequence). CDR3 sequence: CATSRVSRPEETQYF. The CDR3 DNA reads TGTGCCACCAGCAGAGTTTCCCGTCCAGAAGAGACCCAGTACTTC.

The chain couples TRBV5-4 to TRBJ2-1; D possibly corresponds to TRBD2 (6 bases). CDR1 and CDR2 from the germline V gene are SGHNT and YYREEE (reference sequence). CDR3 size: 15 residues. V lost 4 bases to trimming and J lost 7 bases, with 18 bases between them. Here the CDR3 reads CASSAAGSSMNEQFF. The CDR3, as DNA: TGTGCCAGCAGCGCCGCGGGGTCTAGTATGAATGAGCAGTTCTTC.

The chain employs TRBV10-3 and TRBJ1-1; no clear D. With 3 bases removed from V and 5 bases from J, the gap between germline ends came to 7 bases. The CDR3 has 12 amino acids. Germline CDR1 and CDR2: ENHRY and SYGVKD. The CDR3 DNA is TGTGCCATCAGTGAAGTAACGACTGAAGCTTTCTTT. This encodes CAISEVTTEAFF.

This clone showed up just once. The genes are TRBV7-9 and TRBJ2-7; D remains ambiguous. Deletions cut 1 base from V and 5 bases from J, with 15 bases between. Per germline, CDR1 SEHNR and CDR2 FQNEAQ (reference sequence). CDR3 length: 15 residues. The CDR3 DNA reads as TGTGCCAGCAGCTTAGGTCCAGCCCTCCTCGACGAGCAGTACTTC. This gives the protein CASSLGPALLDEQYF.

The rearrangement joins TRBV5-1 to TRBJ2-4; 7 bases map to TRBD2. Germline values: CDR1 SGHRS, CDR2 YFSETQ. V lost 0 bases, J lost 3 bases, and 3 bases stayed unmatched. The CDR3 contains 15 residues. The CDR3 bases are TGCGCCAGCAGCTTGGATGGACTAGGCAAAAACATTCAGTACTTC. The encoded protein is CASSLDGLGKNIQYF.

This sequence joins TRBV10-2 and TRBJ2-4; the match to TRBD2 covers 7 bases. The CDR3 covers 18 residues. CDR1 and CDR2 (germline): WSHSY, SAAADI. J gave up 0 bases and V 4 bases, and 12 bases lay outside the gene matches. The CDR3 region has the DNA TGCGCCAGCAGTGGAATCCAACGGGAGGAAATAGCCAAAAACATTCAGTACTTC. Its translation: CASSGIQREEIAKNIQYF.

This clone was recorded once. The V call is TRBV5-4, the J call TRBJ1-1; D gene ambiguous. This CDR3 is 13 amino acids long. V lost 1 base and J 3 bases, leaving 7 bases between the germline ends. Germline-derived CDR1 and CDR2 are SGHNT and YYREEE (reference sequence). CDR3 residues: CASSLSWDTEAFF. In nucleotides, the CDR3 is TGTGCCAGCAGCTTGTCATGGGACACTGAAGCTTTCTTT.

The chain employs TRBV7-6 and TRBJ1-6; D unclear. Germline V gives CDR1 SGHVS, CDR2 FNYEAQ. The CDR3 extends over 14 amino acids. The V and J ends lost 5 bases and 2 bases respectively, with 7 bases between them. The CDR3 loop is CASSLGPYNSPLHF. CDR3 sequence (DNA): TGTGCCAGCAGCCTTGGCCCCTATAATTCACCCCTCCACTTT.

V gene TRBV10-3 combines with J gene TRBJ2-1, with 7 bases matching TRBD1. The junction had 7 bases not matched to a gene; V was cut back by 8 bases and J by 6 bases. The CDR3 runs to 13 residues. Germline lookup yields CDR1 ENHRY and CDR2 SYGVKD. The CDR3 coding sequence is TGTGCCATCGGACAGGAGAGCCCCAATGAGCAGTTCTTC. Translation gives CAIGQESPNEQFF.

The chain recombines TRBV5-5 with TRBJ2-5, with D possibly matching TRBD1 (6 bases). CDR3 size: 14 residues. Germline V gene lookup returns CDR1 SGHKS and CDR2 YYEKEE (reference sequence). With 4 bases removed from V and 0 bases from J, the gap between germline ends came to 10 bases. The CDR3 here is CASSDGQYQETQYF. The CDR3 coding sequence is TGTGCCAGCAGCGACGGACAGTACCAAGAGACCCAGTACTTC. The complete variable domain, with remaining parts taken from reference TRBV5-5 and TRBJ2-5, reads DAGVTQSPTHLIKTRGQQVTLRCSPISGHKSVSWYQQVLGQGPQFIFQYYEKEERGRGNFPDRFSARQFPNYSSELNVNALLLGDSALYLCASSDGQYQETQYFGPGTRLLVL.

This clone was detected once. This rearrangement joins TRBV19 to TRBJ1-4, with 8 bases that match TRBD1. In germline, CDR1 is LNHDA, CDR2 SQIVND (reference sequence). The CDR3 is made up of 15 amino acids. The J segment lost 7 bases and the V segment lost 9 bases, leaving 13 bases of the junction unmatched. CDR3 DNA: TGTGCCAGCCGGCCACCAGGGGGCCGGGGTGAAAAACTGTTTTTT. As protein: CASRPPGGRGEKLFF.

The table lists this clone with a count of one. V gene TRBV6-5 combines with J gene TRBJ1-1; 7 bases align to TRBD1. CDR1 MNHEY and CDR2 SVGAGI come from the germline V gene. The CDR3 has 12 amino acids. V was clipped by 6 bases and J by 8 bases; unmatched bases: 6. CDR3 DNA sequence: TGTGCCAGCAGACTAGGGGACAGCGAAGCTTTCTTT. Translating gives CASRLGDSEAFF.

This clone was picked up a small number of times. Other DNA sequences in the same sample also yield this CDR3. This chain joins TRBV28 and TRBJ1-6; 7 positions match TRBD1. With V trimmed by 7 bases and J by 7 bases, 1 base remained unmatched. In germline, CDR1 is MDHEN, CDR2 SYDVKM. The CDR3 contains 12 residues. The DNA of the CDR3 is TGTGCCAGCAAACAGGGGAATTCACCCCTCCACTTT. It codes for CASKQGNSPLHF.

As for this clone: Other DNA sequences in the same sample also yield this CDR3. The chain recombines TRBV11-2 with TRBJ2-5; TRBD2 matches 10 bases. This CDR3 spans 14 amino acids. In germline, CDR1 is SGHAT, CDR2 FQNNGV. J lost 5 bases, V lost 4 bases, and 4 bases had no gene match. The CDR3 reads CASSSSSGGETQYF. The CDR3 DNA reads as TGTGCCAGCAGCTCCTCTAGCGGGGGTGAGACCCAGTACTTC.

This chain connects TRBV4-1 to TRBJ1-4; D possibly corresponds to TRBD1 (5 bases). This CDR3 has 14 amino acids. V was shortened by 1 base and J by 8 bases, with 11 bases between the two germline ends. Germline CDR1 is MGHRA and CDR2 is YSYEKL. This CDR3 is CASSQGRGDEKLFF. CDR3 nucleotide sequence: TGCGCCAGCAGCCAAGGGAGAGGGGACGAAAAACTGTTTTTT.

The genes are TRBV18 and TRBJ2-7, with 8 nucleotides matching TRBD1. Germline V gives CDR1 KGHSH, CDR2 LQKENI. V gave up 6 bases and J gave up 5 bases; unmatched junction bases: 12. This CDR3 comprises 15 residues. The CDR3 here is CASSPIRDRSHEQYF. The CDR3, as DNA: TGTGCCAGCTCGCCAATAAGGGACAGGTCCCACGAGCAGTACTTC.

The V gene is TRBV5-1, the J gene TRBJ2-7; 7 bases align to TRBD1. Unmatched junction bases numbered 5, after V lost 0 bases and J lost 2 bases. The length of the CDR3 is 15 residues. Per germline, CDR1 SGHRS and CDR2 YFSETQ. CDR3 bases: TGCGCCAGCAGCTTGGAGGGACAGATCACCTACGAGCAGTACTTC. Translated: CASSLEGQITYEQYF.

CDR3 sequence (DNA): TGTGCCAGCAGCTCCGGGACTAGCAGAAGCTCCTACAATGAGCAGTTCTTC. It yields the protein CASSSGTSRSSYNEQFF. This sequence joins TRBV7-3 and TRBJ2-1; 9 bases map to TRBD2. Germline CDR1 SGHTA, CDR2 FQGTGA. With V trimmed by 4 bases and J by 0 bases, 7 bases remained unmatched. CDR3 length: 17 residues.

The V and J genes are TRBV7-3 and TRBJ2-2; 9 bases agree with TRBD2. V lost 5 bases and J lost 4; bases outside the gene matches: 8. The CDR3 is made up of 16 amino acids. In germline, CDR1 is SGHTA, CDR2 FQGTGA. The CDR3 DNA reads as TGTGCCAGCAGCCGTTTAGCGGGGGAGCTCACCGGGGAGCTGTTTTTT. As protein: CASSRLAGELTGELFF.